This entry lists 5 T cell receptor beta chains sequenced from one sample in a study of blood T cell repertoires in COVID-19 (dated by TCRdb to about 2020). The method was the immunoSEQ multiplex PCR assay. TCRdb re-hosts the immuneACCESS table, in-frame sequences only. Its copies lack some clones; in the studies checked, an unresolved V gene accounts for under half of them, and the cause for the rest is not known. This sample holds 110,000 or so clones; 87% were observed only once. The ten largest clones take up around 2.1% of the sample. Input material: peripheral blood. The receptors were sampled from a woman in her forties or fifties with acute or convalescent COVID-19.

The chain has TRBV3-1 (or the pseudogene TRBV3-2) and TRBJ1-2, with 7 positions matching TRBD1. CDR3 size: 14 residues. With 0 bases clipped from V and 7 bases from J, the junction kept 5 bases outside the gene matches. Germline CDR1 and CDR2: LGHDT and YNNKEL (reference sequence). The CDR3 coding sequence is TGTGCCAGCAGCCAAGATCTATCAGGGGGTGGCTACACCTTC. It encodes CASSQDLSGGGYTF.

The CDR3, as DNA: TGTGCCAGCAGCTTAGGGCGGGGGGCCTACAATGAGCAGTTCTTC. Residues: CASSLGRGAYNEQFF. The chain links TRBV11-3 to TRBJ2-1; 8 bases fit TRBD2. With V trimmed by 1 base and J by 2 bases, 1 base remained unmatched. The CDR3 covers 15 residues. Germline loops: CDR1 SGHNT, CDR2 YENEEA.

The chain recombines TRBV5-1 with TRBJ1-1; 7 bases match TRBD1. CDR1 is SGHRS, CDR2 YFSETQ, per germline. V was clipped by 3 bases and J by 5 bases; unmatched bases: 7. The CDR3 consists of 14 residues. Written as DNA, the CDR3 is TGCGCCAGCAGCTCGACCCAGGGGGGTACTGAAGCTTTCTTT. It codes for CASSSTQGGTEAFF.

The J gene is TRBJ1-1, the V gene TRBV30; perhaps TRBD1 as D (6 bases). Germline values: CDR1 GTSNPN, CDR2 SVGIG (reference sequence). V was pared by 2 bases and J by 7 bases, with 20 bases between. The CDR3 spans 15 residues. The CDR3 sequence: CAWSSTGHRLSEAFF. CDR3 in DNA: TGTGCCTGGAGTTCAACAGGGCACCGTCTTAGTGAAGCTTTCTTT.

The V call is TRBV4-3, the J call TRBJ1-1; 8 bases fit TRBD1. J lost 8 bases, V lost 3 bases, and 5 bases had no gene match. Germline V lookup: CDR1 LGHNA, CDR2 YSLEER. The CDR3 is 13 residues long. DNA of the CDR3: TGCGCCAGCAGCCATAAACAGGGGGTAGAAGCTTTCTTT. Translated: CASSHKQGVEAFF.